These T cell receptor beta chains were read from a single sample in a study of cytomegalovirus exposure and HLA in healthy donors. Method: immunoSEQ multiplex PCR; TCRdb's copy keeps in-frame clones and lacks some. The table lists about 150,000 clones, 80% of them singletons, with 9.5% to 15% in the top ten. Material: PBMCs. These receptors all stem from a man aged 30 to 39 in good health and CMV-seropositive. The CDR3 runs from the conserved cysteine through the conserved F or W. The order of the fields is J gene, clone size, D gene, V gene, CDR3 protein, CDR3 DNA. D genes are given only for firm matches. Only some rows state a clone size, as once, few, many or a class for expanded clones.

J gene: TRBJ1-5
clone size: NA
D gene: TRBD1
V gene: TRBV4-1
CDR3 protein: CASLRQGSVQPQHF
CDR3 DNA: TGCGCCAGCCTGCGACAGGGATCCGTTCAGCCCCAGCATTTT

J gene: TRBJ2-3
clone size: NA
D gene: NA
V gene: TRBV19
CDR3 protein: CASLSGRTQYF
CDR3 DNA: TGTGCCAGCCTAAGCGGTCGGACGCAGTATTTT

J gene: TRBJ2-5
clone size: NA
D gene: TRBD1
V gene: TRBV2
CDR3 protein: CASSETTGLETQYF
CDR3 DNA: TGTGCCAGCAGCGAGACGACAGGGCTTGAGACCCAGTACTTC

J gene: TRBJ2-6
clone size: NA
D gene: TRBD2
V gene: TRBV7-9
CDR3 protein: CASSRGGADVLTF
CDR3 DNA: TGTGCCAGCAGTCGGGGGGGAGCGGACGTCCTGACTTTC

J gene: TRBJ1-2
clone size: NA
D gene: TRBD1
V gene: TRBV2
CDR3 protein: CASSAEQGGGYTF
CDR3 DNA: TGTGCCAGCAGTGCGGAACAGGGGGGTGGCTACACCTTC

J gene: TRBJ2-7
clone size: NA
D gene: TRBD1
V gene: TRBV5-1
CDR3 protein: CASSPGQSLYEQYF
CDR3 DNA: TGCGCCAGCAGCCCGGGACAGTCCCTGTACGAGCAGTACTTC

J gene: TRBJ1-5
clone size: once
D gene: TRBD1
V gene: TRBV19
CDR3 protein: CASSLGWDRDNQPQHF
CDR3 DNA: TGTGCCAGTAGTTTGGGGTGGGACAGGGACAATCAGCCCCAGCATTTT

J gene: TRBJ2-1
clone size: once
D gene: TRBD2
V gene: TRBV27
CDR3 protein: CASRSFGASGSPYNEQFF
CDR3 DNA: TGTGCCAGCAGATCCTTCGGGGCTAGCGGGAGCCCCTACAATGAGCAGTTCTTC

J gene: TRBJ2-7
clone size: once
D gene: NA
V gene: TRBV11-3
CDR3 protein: CASSLGFDSEQYF
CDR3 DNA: TGTGCCAGCAGCTTAGGCTTCGACAGCGAGCAGTACTTC

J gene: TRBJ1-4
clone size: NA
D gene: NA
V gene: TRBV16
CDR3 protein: CASSQLQGTNEKLFF
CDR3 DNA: TGTGCCAGCAGCCAATTACAGGGAACTAATGAAAAACTGTTTTTT

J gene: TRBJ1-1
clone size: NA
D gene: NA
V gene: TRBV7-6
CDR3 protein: CASSLRTQGRNTEAFF
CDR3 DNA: TGTGCCAGCAGCTTACGGACCCAGGGGAGGAACACTGAAGCTTTCTTT

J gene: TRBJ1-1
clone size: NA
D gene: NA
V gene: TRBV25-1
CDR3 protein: CASSPTGITEAFF
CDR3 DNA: TGTGCCAGCAGCCCTACAGGAATCACTGAAGCTTTCTTT

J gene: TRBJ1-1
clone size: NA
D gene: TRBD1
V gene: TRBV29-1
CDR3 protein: CSVDRQGDLWTEAFF
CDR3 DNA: TGCAGCGTAGACAGACAGGGGGATCTTTGGACTGAAGCTTTCTTT

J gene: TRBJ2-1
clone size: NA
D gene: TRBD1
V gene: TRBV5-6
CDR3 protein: CASSRGQGAYNEQFF
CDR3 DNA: TGTGCCAGCAGCCGTGGACAGGGAGCCTACAATGAGCAGTTCTTC

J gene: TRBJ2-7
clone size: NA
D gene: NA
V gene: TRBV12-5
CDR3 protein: CASGLVGDGLGYEQYF
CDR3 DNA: TGTGCTAGTGGTTTGGTAGGAGATGGGTTGGGCTACGAGCAGTACTTC

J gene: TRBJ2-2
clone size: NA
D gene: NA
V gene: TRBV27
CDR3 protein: CASSSGTRAGELFF
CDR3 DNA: TGTGCCAGCAGTTCCGGGACTCGCGCCGGGGAGCTGTTTTTT

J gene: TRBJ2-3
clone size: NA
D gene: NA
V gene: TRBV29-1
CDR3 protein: CSVESGTDTQYF
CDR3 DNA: TGCAGCGTTGAGTCGGGCACAGATACGCAGTATTTT

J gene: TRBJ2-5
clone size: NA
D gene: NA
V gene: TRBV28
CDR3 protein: CASSLGHREQETQYF
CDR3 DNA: TGTGCCAGCAGTTTGGGGCACAGGGAACAAGAGACCCAGTACTTC

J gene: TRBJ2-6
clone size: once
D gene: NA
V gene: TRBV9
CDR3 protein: CASSGHRRGANVLTF
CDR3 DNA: TGTGCCAGCAGCGGACACCGCCGTGGGGCCAACGTCCTGACTTTC

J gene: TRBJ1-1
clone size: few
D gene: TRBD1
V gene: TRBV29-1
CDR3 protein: CSVSRDRDFTEAFF
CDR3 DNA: TGCAGCGTAAGCCGTGACAGGGACTTCACTGAAGCTTTCTTT

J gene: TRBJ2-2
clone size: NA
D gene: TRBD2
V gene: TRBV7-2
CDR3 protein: CASSFSVAGGTGELFF
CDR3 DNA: TGTGCCAGCAGCTTTAGCGTAGCGGGAGGCACCGGGGAGCTGTTTTTT

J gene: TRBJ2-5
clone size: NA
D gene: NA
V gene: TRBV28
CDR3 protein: CASSLGGEETQYF
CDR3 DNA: TGTGCCAGCAGTTTAGGAGGTGAAGAGACCCAGTACTTC

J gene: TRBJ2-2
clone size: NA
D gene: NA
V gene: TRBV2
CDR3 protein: CASSQGAGENTGELFF
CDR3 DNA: TGTGCCAGCAGTCAAGGGGCCGGGGAGAACACCGGGGAGCTGTTTTTT